The 28 T cell receptor beta chains reported below all come from one sample, sequenced in a study of regulatory T cells. Study outcomes and limitations: Hydrophobic residues at CDR3 positions 6 and 7 were enriched in conventional CD4+ T cells of CD3G-deficient patients.

Amplification used 52 TRBV primers and 13 TRBJ primers. Repertoires were generated with immunoSEQ multiplex PCR, while TCRdb's copy carries only in-frame clones and drops some. The sample holds tens of thousands of clones, roughly 92% seen once. These TCRs are of unknown antigen specificity. Sequencing input: conventional CD4+ T cells sorted from blood. All receptors derive from a child aged 2-9 years with CD3G deficiency.

The gene calls are TRBV28 and TRBJ1-5; D unresolved. The length of the CDR3 is 13 residues. Germline V gene sequence: CDR1 MDHEN, CDR2 SYDVKM. V gave up 5 bases and J gave up 4 bases, with 9 bases separating them. This chain's CDR3 is CASSIQLNQPQHF. The DNA of the CDR3 is TGTGCCAGCAGTATTCAGCTAAATCAGCCCCAGCATTTT.

The chain uses TRBV11-2 and TRBJ2-3; TRBD1 agrees at 11 bases. CDR1 is SGHAT, CDR2 FQNNGV, per germline. The CDR3 runs 16 residues. V lost 5 bases to trimming and J lost 5 bases; unmatched junction nucleotides: 9. The CDR3 sequence: CASSRADRGRKDTQYF. The DNA for the CDR3 is TGTGCCAGCAGCCGGGCGGACAGGGGGCGAAAAGATACGCAGTATTTT.

The chain recombines TRBV28 with TRBJ1-4; TRBD1 might be the D (5 bases). The germline V gene has CDR1 MDHEN and CDR2 SYDVKM. Trimming removed 6 bases at V and 10 bases at J, with 21 bases between. The CDR3 loop spans 15 amino acids. The CDR3 DNA reads as TGTGCCAGCAGCGACGGGGGAGTGGGTCGTGGAAAACTGTTTTTT. This sequence encodes CASSDGGVGRGKLFF.

The gene calls are TRBV28 and TRBJ1-2; the match to TRBD1 covers 7 bases. The J segment lost 8 bases and the V segment lost 7 bases, leaving 13 bases of the junction unmatched. The germline gives CDR1 MDHEN, CDR2 SYDVKM. The CDR3 runs to 14 residues. The CDR3 bases are TGTGCCAGCACCACCGGGACCCTAGGGGGCGGCTACACCTTC. It translates to CASTTGTLGGGYTF.

The chain is built from TRBV11-3 and TRBJ2-1, with 12 bases identical to TRBD1. The CDR3 has 15 amino acids. Germline V CDR1 and CDR2: SGHNT, YENEEA. Unmatched junction bases numbered 8, after V lost 5 bases and J lost 9 bases. For the CDR3, the DNA is TGTGCCAGCAGCGCGGCCGGGACAGGGGGCTCTGAGCAGTTCTTC. Amino acids: CASSAAGTGGSEQFF.

This chain links TRBV5-1 with TRBJ2-5, with 7 bases fitting TRBD2. This CDR3 contains 15 residues. J lost 2 bases, V lost 4 bases, and 8 bases had no gene match. Germline CDR1 SGHRS, CDR2 YFSETQ. CDR3 sequence: CASSGLGTIQETQYF. The CDR3 coding sequence is TGCGCCAGCAGCGGACTAGGGACTATACAAGAGACCCAGTACTTC.

The chain joins TRBV28 to TRBJ2-4, with D possibly TRBD1 on 6 matching bases. Germline CDR1 and CDR2: MDHEN and SYDVKM. The V end lost 2 bases, the J end lost 3 bases, and 11 bases lay between the germline ends. The CDR3 is made up of 15 amino acids. The chain's CDR3 is CASSLGGSGKNIQYF. The CDR3 bases are TGTGCCAGCAGTTTAGGGGGCAGTGGCAAAAACATTCAGTACTTC.

This sequence joins TRBV28 and TRBJ2-3, with D unresolved. This CDR3 contains 16 residues. V shed 3 bases and J shed 0 bases, with 13 bases lying between them. Germline-derived CDR1 and CDR2 are MDHEN and SYDVKM. In nucleotides, the CDR3 is TGTGCCAGCAGTTTTCGTCGGAAGACTAGCACAGATACGCAGTATTTT. Translating gives CASSFRRKTSTDTQYF.

J is TRBJ2-3 and V is TRBV19, with 11 nucleotides matching TRBD2. V trimming: 4 bases; J trimming: 1 base; junction bases outside the gene matches: 10. The CDR3 covers 18 residues. Germline V CDR1 and CDR2: LNHDA, SQIVND (reference sequence). The CDR3: CASSKIAGGPVGTDTQYF. In DNA form, the CDR3 reads TGTGCCAGTAGTAAAATAGCGGGAGGGCCTGTGGGCACAGATACGCAGTATTTT. Full variable domain (outside the CDR3, taken from reference TRBV19 and TRBJ2-3): DGGITQSPKYLFRKEGQNVTLSCEQNLNHDAMYWYRQDPGQGLRLIYYSQIVNDFQKGDIAEGYSVSREKKESFPLTVTSAQKNPTAFYLCASSKIAGGPVGTDTQYFGPGTRLTVL.

The chain has TRBV6-1 and TRBJ2-7; TRBD1 aligns across 10 bases. Unmatched junction bases numbered 7, after V lost 3 bases and J lost 5 bases. The germline V gene encodes CDR1 MNHNS and CDR2 SASEGT. This CDR3 contains 15 residues. The CDR3 DNA is TGTGCCAGCAGTGAGGCCGGGACAGGGGCCCACGAGCAGTACTTC. Protein: CASSEAGTGAHEQYF.

This chain joins TRBV28 and TRBJ2-7; possible D gene TRBD2, 5 bases. The germline V gene has CDR1 MDHEN and CDR2 SYDVKM. The CDR3 covers 12 residues. Trimming removed 5 bases at V and 6 bases at J, with 11 bases between. The CDR3 nucleotides are TGTGCCAGCAGTCCCGGGATAGGCGAGCAGTACTTC. Its translation: CASSPGIGEQYF.

The genes are TRBV28 and TRBJ2-1; 12 bases match TRBD2. The CDR3 runs 17 residues. Unmatched junction bases numbered 4, after V lost 3 bases and J lost 1 base. Germline V gives CDR1 MDHEN, CDR2 SYDVKM. CDR3 sequence reads: CASSLTSGSGSYNEQFF. CDR3 nucleotides: TGTGCCAGCAGTTTGACTAGCGGGAGTGGGTCCTACAATGAGCAGTTCTTC.

The J gene is TRBJ2-3, the V gene TRBV10-3; 9 positions match TRBD2. The CDR3 loop spans 14 amino acids. Germline V gene sequence: CDR1 ENHRY, CDR2 SYGVKD. Losses at the gene ends were 8 bases for V and 2 bases for J; bases not matched to a gene: 5. The CDR3 nucleotides are TGTGCCATCCGATCGGGACTAGCCACAGATACGCAGTATTTT. It specifies CAIRSGLATDTQYF.

V is TRBV18 and J is TRBJ2-4; D unresolved. Germline CDR1 KGHSH, CDR2 LQKENI. The CDR3 consists of 15 residues. Trimming left V 2 bases short and J 3 bases short, with 11 bases between. The DNA of the CDR3 is TGTGCCAGCTCACCAAGGCGAGCCGGCAAAAACATTCAGTACTTC. Its protein is CASSPRRAGKNIQYF.

The genes are TRBV6-5 and TRBJ2-7; 7 bases fit TRBD1. The CDR3 covers 14 residues. The junction had 3 bases not matched to a gene; V was cut back by 0 bases and J by 4 bases. The germline CDR1 and CDR2 sequences are MNHEY and SVGAGI. CDR3 loop: CASSYSRQGYEQYF. DNA of the CDR3: TGTGCCAGCAGTTACTCGCGACAGGGTTACGAGCAGTACTTC.

The chain has TRBV7-7 and TRBJ2-2; possibly TRBD1 or TRBD2 for D (6 bases each). V was cut by 4 bases and J by 11 bases, with 11 bases left in between. This CDR3 has 12 residues. Germline V gene sequence: CDR1 SSHAT, CDR2 FNYEAQ (reference sequence). CDR3 in amino acids: CASSSGGLELFF. The DNA of the CDR3 is TGTGCCAGCAGCTCCGGGGGCTTAGAGCTGTTTTTT.

The chain joins TRBV6-1 to TRBJ2-3; D is unclear. Germline-derived CDR1 and CDR2 are MNHNS and SASEGT. The V end lost 1 base, the J end lost 3 bases, and 5 bases lay between the germline ends. This CDR3 is 13 amino acids long. This CDR3 reads CASSEGQTDTQYF. The CDR3 DNA is TGTGCCAGCAGTGAAGGGCAGACAGATACGCAGTATTTT.

This clone has just one count. The gene calls are TRBV28 and TRBJ2-7, with 11 bases fitting TRBD2. CDR1 and CDR2 from the germline V gene are MDHEN and SYDVKM. V was clipped by 5 bases and J by 12 bases; unmatched bases: 9. The CDR3 loop spans 13 amino acids. The CDR3 bases are TGTGCCAGCAGTCGGAGGGGACTAGCGGTACCGTACTTC. This sequence encodes CASSRRGLAVPYF.

This sequence joins TRBV5-7 and TRBJ1-5; TRBD1 matches 12 bases. TRBV5-7 is labeled an ORF, and its function is uncertain. V shed 3 bases, J shed 9 bases, and the junction held 4 bases outside the gene matches. The CDR3 sequence is 14 residues long. In DNA form, the CDR3 reads TGTGCCAGCAGCTGGGACAGGGGGCGTCTGCCCCAGCATTTT. Translated: CASSWDRGRLPQHF.

The chain has TRBV28 and TRBJ2-1, with TRBD2 matching over 7 bases. This CDR3 has 14 residues. Germline CDR1 is MDHEN and CDR2 is SYDVKM. After removal of 4 bases from V and 7 bases from J, the junction contained 7 bases not matched to a gene. The CDR3 loop is CASSSVLASNEQFF. The CDR3, as DNA: TGTGCCAGCAGTTCGGTACTAGCGTCGAATGAGCAGTTCTTC.

The rearrangement links TRBV19 to TRBJ1-5; 8 positions match TRBD1. The J segment lost 1 base and the V segment lost 5 bases, leaving 7 bases of the junction unmatched. The CDR3 extends over 16 amino acids. CDR1 is LNHDA, CDR2 SQIVND, per germline (reference sequence). The CDR3 reads CASSPRTGRSNQPQHF. The CDR3 DNA sequence: TGTGCCAGTAGTCCCCGGACAGGGCGAAGCAATCAGCCCCAGCATTTT.

The rearrangement joins TRBV5-1 to TRBJ2-1; D unresolved. This CDR3 has 13 amino acids. From germline, CDR1 is SGHRS and CDR2 YFSETQ. The V end lost 5 bases, the J end lost 4 bases, and 10 bases lay between the germline ends. The CDR3 sequence: CASRQEQYNEQFF. The CDR3, as DNA: TGCGCCAGCAGGCAGGAACAGTACAATGAGCAGTTCTTC.

The genes are TRBV29-1 and TRBJ2-1; the match to TRBD1 covers 7 bases. Losses at the gene ends were 3 bases for V and 6 bases for J; bases not matched to a gene: 5. The CDR3 spans 13 residues. Germline loops: CDR1 SQVTM, CDR2 ANQGSEA. CDR3: CSVDQQGRNEQFF. The CDR3 DNA follows: TGCAGCGTTGACCAACAGGGGCGCAATGAGCAGTTCTTC.

A single count supports this clone. The genes are TRBV5-1 and TRBJ2-1; 10 bases are shared with TRBD2. Trimming took 7 bases from V and 6 from J; bases not matched to a gene: 7. The CDR3 is 14 residues long. Germline V gene sequence: CDR1 SGHRS, CDR2 YFSETQ. CDR3 DNA sequence: TGCGCCAGCCGGCCCTTAGCGGGAGGCAATGAGCAGTTCTTC. Protein sequence: CASRPLAGGNEQFF.

The genes are TRBV28 and TRBJ2-7, with 11 bases that match TRBD2. Trimming removed 5 bases from V and 4 bases from J; junction bases left unmatched: 7. Germline V gene sequence: CDR1 MDHEN, CDR2 SYDVKM. The CDR3 runs to 15 residues. The CDR3 loop is CASSLHVAGGYEQYF. The CDR3, as DNA: TGTGCCAGCAGTCTCCACGTAGCGGGAGGGTACGAGCAGTACTTC.

The chain recombines TRBV7-9 with TRBJ2-3; D ambiguous. This CDR3 contains 15 residues. V shed 0 bases and J shed 2 bases, with 9 bases lying between them. CDR1 is SEHNR, CDR2 FQNEAQ, per germline (reference sequence). The CDR3 loop is CASSLAWGSTDTQYF. CDR3 sequence (DNA): TGTGCCAGCAGCTTAGCCTGGGGATCCACAGATACGCAGTATTTT.

The chain joins TRBV5-1 to TRBJ2-7; TRBD1 matches at 9 bases. The CDR3 spans 16 residues. V shed 1 base, J shed 4 bases, and the junction held 9 bases outside the gene matches. CDR1 is SGHRS, CDR2 YFSETQ, per germline. The CDR3 coding sequence is TGCGCCAGCAGCTTGAACGAGGGACAGGGAACGTACGAGCAGTACTTC. Protein product: CASSLNEGQGTYEQYF.

This sequence joins TRBV6-1 and TRBJ1-5, with a tentative D call TRBD1 (5 bases). Trimming removed 6 bases from V and 3 bases from J, with 15 bases in between. From germline, CDR1 is MNHNS and CDR2 SASEGT. CDR3 length: 15 amino acids. The CDR3 reads CASSPVKGPNQPQHF. CDR3 coding DNA: TGTGCCAGCAGCCCCGTAAAGGGGCCCAATCAGCCCCAGCATTTT.